What follows are 32 T cell receptor beta chains derived from one specimen sequenced in a study of blood T cells in healthy people across ages. Sample-barcoded 5' priming and a J-beta primer mix drove a second PCR of about 6 to 12 cycles. MiXCR, applied by TCRdb to the 5' RACE reads, yields one record per CDR3 protein. The sample lists around 800,000 distinct CDR3 sequences, around 43% seen once, with about a fifth in the top ten. Sequencing was carried out using blood. These receptors all come from a man in his 60s in good health.

The rearrangement joins TRBV5-6 to TRBJ1-2, with 10 bases that match TRBD1. Germline V lookup: CDR1 SGHDT, CDR2 YYEEEE. The ends lost 6 bases at V and 0 bases at J; junction bases unmatched: 11. This CDR3 region has 17 residues. CDR3 coding DNA: TGTGCCAGCAACACCCCAGGACAGGGGGGAACTAACTATGGCTACACCTTC. Translating it yields CASNTPGQGGTNYGYTF.

This clonotype was picked up a small number of times. The V and J genes are TRBV6-1 and TRBJ1-2; D is perhaps TRBD1 (5 bases). V gave up 2 bases and J gave up 6 bases, with 13 bases separating them. Germline V CDR1 and CDR2: MNHNS, SASEGT. This CDR3 is built from 14 residues. This CDR3 reads CASSEPGLSNGYTF. CDR3 nucleotides: TGTGCCAGCAGTGAACCGGGGCTTTCGAATGGCTACACCTTC.

V and J are TRBV20-1 and TRBJ2-3; 11 nucleotides agree with TRBD2. V was pared by 2 bases and J by 2 bases, with 12 bases of the junction left unmatched. Germline V gives CDR1 DFQATT, CDR2 SNEGSKA (reference sequence). This CDR3 contains 18 residues. DNA of the CDR3: TGCAGTGCTAGACTACTAGCGGGGGCCCGAGGACACACAGATACGCAGTATTTT. It translates to CSARLLAGARGHTDTQYF.

This chain uses TRBV7-2 with TRBJ2-3, with D possibly being TRBD1 (5 bases). This CDR3 comprises 15 residues. Trimming left V 4 bases short and J 11 bases short, with 22 bases between. Looked up from germline, CDR1 is SGHTA and CDR2 is FQGNSA. This CDR3 reads CASSSQGPLDNEQYF. CDR3 sequence (DNA): TGTGCCAGCAGCTCTCAGGGTCCCCTAGACAATGAGCAGTATTTT.

The rearrangement links TRBV20-1 to TRBJ2-3; the D gene is possibly TRBD1 (5 bases). This CDR3 has 16 amino acids. Germline V CDR1 and CDR2: DFQATT, SNEGSKA (reference sequence). Trimming left V 1 base short and J 2 bases short, with 16 bases between. CDR3 in amino acids: CSARASRQLITDTQYF. In nucleotides, the CDR3 is TGCAGTGCTAGAGCGTCGCGACAGCTCATCACAGATACGCAGTATTTT.

This clonotype has just a few counts. The J gene is TRBJ1-6, the V gene TRBV18; 11 bases map to TRBD1. This CDR3 is built from 15 residues. CDR1 is KGHSH, CDR2 LQKENI, per germline. The J segment lost 7 bases and the V segment lost 4 bases, leaving 3 bases of the junction unmatched. The CDR3 DNA sequence: TGTGCCAGCTCACGGGACAGGGGGGACAATTCACCCCTCCACTTT. It specifies CASSRDRGDNSPLHF.

This clonotype was observed a few times. The genes are TRBV20-1 and TRBJ2-1; tentatively, D is TRBD1 or TRBD2 (6 bases each). Trimming shortened V by 3 bases and J by 2 bases, and 11 bases separated the two germline ends. The CDR3 is 14 residues long. The germline CDR1 and CDR2 sequences are DFQATT and SNEGSKA (reference sequence). The CDR3 loop is CSASHGGTYNEQFF. CDR3 DNA sequence: TGCAGTGCTAGTCACGGGGGCACCTACAATGAGCAGTTCTTC.

The chain combines TRBV6-2 or TRBV6-3 with TRBJ2-1; TRBD1 matches at 8 bases. The CDR3 contains 15 residues. V trimming: 5 bases; J trimming: 4 bases; junction bases outside the gene matches: 7. Germline CDR1 reads MNHEY; CDR2 reads SVGEGT. Here the CDR3 reads CASSGQGNAYNEQFF. CDR3 coding DNA: TGTGCCAGCAGTGGACAGGGAAACGCGTACAATGAGCAGTTCTTC.

The sample holds a few counts of this clonotype. The chain combines TRBV18 with TRBJ2-7, with 11 bases identical to TRBD2. The CDR3 consists of 15 residues. The germline V gene encodes CDR1 KGHSH and CDR2 LQKENI. With V trimmed by 5 bases and J by 3 bases, 6 bases remained unmatched. The CDR3 sequence: CASSSTSGEVYEQYF. In nucleotides, the CDR3 is TGTGCCAGCTCATCGACTAGCGGGGAGGTCTACGAGCAGTACTTC.

This clonotype appeared a few times. The chain has TRBV10-3 and TRBJ1-2; the match to TRBD1 covers 7 bases. V was pared by 3 bases and J by 3 bases, with 4 bases of the junction left unmatched. The CDR3 length is 14 residues. CDR1 and CDR2 from the germline V gene are ENHRY and SYGVKD. CDR3 DNA: TGTGCCATCAGTGAAAGACAGGGCCACTATGGCTACACCTTC. The encoded protein is CAISERQGHYGYTF.

This clonotype has only a few counts. One base away lies a much larger clone, so this may be a sequencing read error. The chain carries TRBV4-3 and TRBJ2-7, with D perhaps TRBD1 (6 bases). The V end lost 0 bases, the J end lost 7 bases, and 13 bases lay between the germline ends. The CDR3 is made up of 14 amino acids. Germline CDR1 LGHNA, CDR2 YSLEER. The CDR3 here is CASSQDTGYNEQYF. The DNA of the CDR3 is TGCGCCAGCAGCCAAGATACAGGGTATAATGAGCAGTACTTC.

This clonotype showed up just a few times. The chain joins TRBV20-1 to TRBJ2-3; the match to TRBD1 covers 8 bases. Germline CDR1 and CDR2: DFQATT and SNEGSKA (reference sequence). The CDR3 has 17 amino acids. After removal of 4 bases from V and 4 bases from J, the junction contained 16 bases not matched to a gene. In DNA form, the CDR3 reads TGCAGTGCTATCCGGACAGGGCCCTTTTTCTCGGCAGATACGCAGTATTTT. As protein: CSAIRTGPFFSADTQYF.

The rearrangement joins TRBV5-1 to TRBJ2-1, with 8 nucleotides matching TRBD2. Germline V lookup: CDR1 SGHRS, CDR2 YFSETQ. The CDR3 is 17 residues long. Trimming removed 0 bases from V and 3 bases from J; junction bases left unmatched: 8. Written as DNA, the CDR3 is TGCGCCAGCAGCTTGGGTGTTCGGCTAGCGGGCTACAATGAGCAGTTCTTC. Its protein is CASSLGVRLAGYNEQFF. The full variable domain, completed using reference TRBV5-1 and TRBJ2-1, is KAGVTQTPRYLIKTRGQQVTLSCSPISGHRSVSWYQQTPGQGLQFLFEYFSETQRNKGNFPGRFSGRQFSNSRSEMNVSTLELGDSALYLCASSLGVRLAGYNEQFFGPGTRLTVL.

V is TRBV29-1 and J is TRBJ2-7, with TRBD1 identical over 7 bases. V was clipped by 5 bases and J by 3 bases; unmatched bases: 10. Germline V gene lookup returns CDR1 SQVTM and CDR2 ANQGSEA. The CDR3 sequence is 14 residues long. The CDR3 spells CSVSPETGFYEQYF. CDR3 DNA sequence: TGCAGCGTTTCCCCCGAGACAGGGTTCTACGAGCAGTACTTC.

This clonotype has a handful of counts. The V gene is TRBV21-1, the J gene TRBJ1-6. TRBV21-1 is flagged as a pseudogene. This CDR3 contains 12 residues. CDR3 DNA: TGTGCCAGCAGCAAACGGGGTTCACCCCTCCACTTT. It yields the protein CASSKRGSPLHF.

V is TRBV5-1 and J is TRBJ2-1; 9 bases fit TRBD1. In germline, CDR1 is SGHRS, CDR2 YFSETQ. The J segment lost 10 bases and the V segment lost 0 bases, leaving 8 bases of the junction unmatched. CDR3 length equals 15 residues. As DNA, the CDR3 is TGCGCCAGCAGCTTGGTTTTCGGACAGGGGTACGAGCAGTTCTTC. Protein sequence: CASSLVFGQGYEQFF.

The genes are TRBV9 and TRBJ2-3; D gene uncertain. CDR1 and CDR2 (germline): SGDLS, YYNGEE. The CDR3 is 14 amino acids. Trimming took off 1 base at V and 6 bases at J, with 12 bases between the two ends. CDR3 loop: CASSVRSLEDTQYF. CDR3 in DNA: TGTGCCAGCAGCGTAAGGTCTCTCGAGGATACGCAGTATTTT.

Concerning this clonotype: One base away lies a much larger clone, so this may be a sequencing read error. The J gene is TRBJ1-2, the V gene TRBV29-1, with D perhaps TRBD1 (5 bases). This CDR3 is 13 amino acids long. Germline V gene data show CDR1 as SQVTM and CDR2 as ANQGSEA. The DNA of the CDR3 is TGCAGCGTTGAAGGCGGGGCTCGATATGGCCACACCTTC. Its protein product is CSVEGGARYGHTF.

The chain joins TRBV7-2 to TRBJ2-1, with TRBD2 matching 11 bases. This CDR3 has 15 amino acids. Germline lookup yields CDR1 SGHTA and CDR2 FQGNSA. The V gene end was trimmed by 5 bases and the J gene end by 5 bases; junction bases not matched to a gene: 5. This CDR3 is CASSPRLAGHNEQFF. The CDR3 coding sequence is TGTGCCAGCAGCCCCCGACTAGCGGGACACAATGAGCAGTTCTTC.

The genes are TRBV7-2 and TRBJ2-7; D uncertain. CDR1 SGHTA and CDR2 FQGNSA come from the germline V gene. The CDR3 length is 15 residues. Trimming stripped 5 bases from V and 0 bases from J, with 14 bases between. The DNA of the CDR3 is TGTGCCAGCAGCCAGCAGGATATAAGCTCCTACGAGCAGTACTTC. It translates to CASSQQDISSYEQYF.

The chain is built from TRBV7-9 and TRBJ2-5; possible D gene TRBD1, 6 bases. With 3 bases removed from V and 0 bases from J, the gap between germline ends came to 23 bases. There are 19 residues in the CDR3. CDR1 is SEHNR, CDR2 FQNEAQ, per germline (reference sequence). The CDR3 region has the DNA TGTGCCAGCAGCTTTGTACAGGGTTCGCACTCCAGGTACCAAGAGACCCAGTACTTC. Its translation: CASSFVQGSHSRYQETQYF.

The J gene is TRBJ2-7, the V gene TRBV20-1, with TRBD2 matching 7 bases. Per the germline V gene, CDR1 is DFQATT and CDR2 is SNEGSKA (reference sequence). The V segment lost 0 bases and the J segment 5 bases; nucleotides outside the gene matches: 13. The CDR3 has 16 residues. The DNA for the CDR3 is TGCAGTGCTAGAGATGAGGCGGCGGGGGTGAGGAACGAGCAGTACTTC. This encodes CSARDEAAGVRNEQYF.

This chain uses TRBV5-1 with TRBJ2-7; possible D gene TRBD1, 6 bases. The J call may be incorrect, as the DNA end agrees better with TRBJ2-5. This CDR3 has 13 residues. Germline lookup yields CDR1 SGHRS and CDR2 YFSETQ. The CDR3 region is CASSTGQMETQYF. DNA for the CDR3: TGCGCCAGCAGCACTGGACAGATGGAGACCCAGTACTTC.

In its sample, this clonotype was seen a few times. V is TRBV20-1 and J is TRBJ2-1; 8 nucleotides line up with TRBD1. Trimming took 2 bases from V and 7 from J; bases not matched to a gene: 4. The germline V gene encodes CDR1 DFQATT and CDR2 SNEGSKA (reference sequence). The CDR3 length is 13 residues. The CDR3 protein is CSARQGALNEQFF. The DNA of the CDR3 is TGCAGTGCTAGACAGGGGGCCCTTAATGAGCAGTTCTTC.

This clonotype was seen a handful of times. The rearrangement joins TRBV14 to TRBJ1-2; D not resolved. Trimming took off 0 bases at V and 0 bases at J, with 8 bases between the two ends. This CDR3 has 15 residues. The germline V gene has CDR1 SGHDN and CDR2 FVKESK. The DNA of the CDR3 is TGTGCCAGCAGCCAAGATTGGTCCCCTAACTATGGCTACACCTTC. Translated, it gives CASSQDWSPNYGYTF.

The chain employs TRBV2 and TRBJ2-3, with TRBD2 as a possible D gene (6 bases). CDR3 length: 16 amino acids. Germline V CDR1 and CDR2: SNHLY, FYNNEI. Trimming shortened V by 8 bases and J by 0 bases, and 18 bases separated the two germline ends. DNA of the CDR3: TGTGCCAGCGGTCAGGGACGCGCGGGGAGCACAGATACGCAGTATTTT. Translation: CASGQGRAGSTDTQYF.

This clonotype came up a few times. V usage is TRBV5-1 and J usage is TRBJ2-7; tentatively, D is TRBD1 (6 bases). The germline V gene has CDR1 SGHRS and CDR2 YFSETQ. This CDR3 has 14 amino acids. V lost 4 bases, J lost 5 bases, and 16 bases lay in between. The CDR3 protein is CASSGRDNYDEQYF. DNA for the CDR3: TGCGCCAGCAGCGGAAGGGACAACTATGACGAGCAGTACTTC.

This clonotype was seen only a few times. This chain uses TRBV4-3 with TRBJ1-2; D perhaps matches TRBD1 (5 bases). Germline V gene lookup returns CDR1 LGHNA and CDR2 YSLEER. The CDR3 is made up of 16 amino acids. With 4 bases removed from V and 0 bases from J, the gap between germline ends came to 15 bases. CDR3 region: CASSPPGTTANYGYTF. DNA for the CDR3: TGCGCCAGCAGCCCCCCCGGGACTACAGCTAACTATGGCTACACCTTC.

The V gene is TRBV12-3 or TRBV12-4, the J gene TRBJ1-6; D remains unclear. CDR3 size: 14 residues. Trimming took off 6 bases at V and 3 bases at J, with 9 bases between the two ends. The CDR3 nucleotides are TGTGCCAGCAGATCGGGCCTCTATAATTCACCCCTCCACTTT. Amino acids: CASRSGLYNSPLHF.

This clonotype was seen at least ten times. J is TRBJ2-1 and V is TRBV4-3; D gene unclear. V was cut by 1 base and J by 5 bases, with 6 bases left in between. CDR3 length: 13 residues. Germline values: CDR1 LGHNA, CDR2 YSLEER. The CDR3 loop reads CASSQGMNNEQFF. DNA for the CDR3: TGCGCCAGCAGCCAAGGGATGAACAATGAGCAGTTCTTC.

The V call is TRBV6-5, the J call TRBJ2-3; D ambiguous. CDR1 MNHEY and CDR2 SVGAGI come from the germline V gene. Between the trimmed V and J ends, which lost 2 bases and 7 bases, there was a span of 13 bases. This CDR3 comprises 14 residues. The CDR3 coding sequence is TGTGCCAGCAGTTACCGGAAAAACGGGTATACGCAGTATTTT. Amino acid sequence: CASSYRKNGYTQYF.

The chain carries TRBV20-1 and TRBJ2-4; D perhaps matches TRBD1 (6 bases). The DNA end is a closer match to TRBJ2-5, so the J assignment may be wrong. Per germline, CDR1 DFQATT and CDR2 SNEGSKA (reference sequence). This CDR3 has 14 residues. The CDR3 bases are TGCAGTGCTAGTGAGGGGGATACGGGTGAGACCCAGTACTTC. As protein: CSASEGDTGETQYF.